This T cell receptor beta chain was observed in a study of shared clonotypes between healthy human individuals. Study details: Per donor, CD8 memory used one plate, CD8 naive used two, CD4 memory used three and CD4 naive used three. Overall study results and limits: Exclusively blood specimens were collected; tissue repertoires likely differ.

The donors were adults (healthy and HIV-negative) with no recent acute infections or vaccinations. The V gene lost 6 bases and the J gene lost 6 bases, with 17 bases spanning the gap. This CDR3 is 14 amino acids long. CDR1 and CDR2 (germline): MNHEY, SVGAGI. Measured with immunoSEQ multiplex PCR; TCRdb has only the in-frame clones, and not every one. The sample has 2 million to 2.5 million clones; about 95% are singletons. About this clone: Its antigen is still unknown.

The rearrangement links TRBV6-5 to TRBJ1-1; D perhaps matches TRBD1 (6 bases). The sequencing sample was made of naive CD4+ T cells sorted from blood. The sample's subset: CD45RA+ positively selected. This sequence was found in a man in his late teens or twenties in good health. The CDR3 spells CASSRTAGGSEAFF. CDR3 in DNA: TGTGCCAGCAGCCGGACAGCCGGGGGCTCTGAAGCTTTCTTT.